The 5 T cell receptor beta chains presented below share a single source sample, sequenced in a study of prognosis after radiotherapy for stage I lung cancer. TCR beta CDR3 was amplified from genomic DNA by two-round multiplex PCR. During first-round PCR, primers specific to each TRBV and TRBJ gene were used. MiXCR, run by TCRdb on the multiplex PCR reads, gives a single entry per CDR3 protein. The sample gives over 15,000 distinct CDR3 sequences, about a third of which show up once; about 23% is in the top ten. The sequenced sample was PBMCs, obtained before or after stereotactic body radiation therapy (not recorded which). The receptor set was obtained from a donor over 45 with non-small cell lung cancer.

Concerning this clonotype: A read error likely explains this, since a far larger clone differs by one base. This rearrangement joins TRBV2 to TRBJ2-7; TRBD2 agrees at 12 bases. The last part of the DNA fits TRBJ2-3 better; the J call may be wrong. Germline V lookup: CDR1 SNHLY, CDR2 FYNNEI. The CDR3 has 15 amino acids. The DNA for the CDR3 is TGTGCCAGCATACGACTAGCGGGAGCTGGATATACGCAGTATTTT. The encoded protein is CASIRLAGAGYTQYF.

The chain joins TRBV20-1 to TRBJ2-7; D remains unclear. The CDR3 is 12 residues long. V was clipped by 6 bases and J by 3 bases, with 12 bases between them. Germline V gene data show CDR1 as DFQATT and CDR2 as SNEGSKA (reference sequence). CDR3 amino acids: CSALGPNYEQYF. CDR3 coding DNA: TGCAGTGCCCTAGGACCGAACTACGAGCAGTACTTC.

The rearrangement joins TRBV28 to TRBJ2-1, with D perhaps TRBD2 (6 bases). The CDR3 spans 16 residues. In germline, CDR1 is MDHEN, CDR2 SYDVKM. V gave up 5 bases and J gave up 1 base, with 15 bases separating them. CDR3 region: CASSRSTRRSYNEQFF. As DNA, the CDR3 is TGTGCCAGCAGTCGATCGACTAGGAGGTCCTACAATGAGCAGTTCTTC.

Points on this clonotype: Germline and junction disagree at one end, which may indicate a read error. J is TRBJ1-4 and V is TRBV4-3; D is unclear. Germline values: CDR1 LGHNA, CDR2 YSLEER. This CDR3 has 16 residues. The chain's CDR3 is CASSQDLSVVNEKLFF. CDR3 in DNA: TGCGCCAGCAGCCAGGACCTCTCCGTGGTTAATGAGAAACTGTTTTTT.

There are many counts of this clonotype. The CDR3 sequence: CASSLTSGYNEQFF. In DNA, the CDR3 is TGCGCCAGCAGCTTGACTAGTGGGTACAATGAGCAGTTCTTC. The V call is TRBV5-1, the J call TRBJ2-1; D may be TRBD2 (5 bases). V was trimmed by 1 base and J by 4 bases, leaving 9 bases between them. The CDR3 spans 14 residues. CDR1 is SGHRS, CDR2 YFSETQ, per germline.